These 19 T cell receptor beta chains share one sample of origin, sequenced in a study of blood T cell repertoires in COVID-19 (dated by TCRdb to the early 2020s). The library was prepared using the immunoSEQ multiplex PCR assay. This immuneACCESS table, as held by TCRdb, lists in-frame sequences with V and J called but not all clones. Of the missing ones, under half trace to an unresolved V gene in checked studies; the others have no known cause. The sample includes 200,000 to 250,000 clones, with more than 75% observed a single time. The ten largest make up around 12% of the sample. Sequencing was performed on peripheral blood. Every receptor here comes from a woman in her 40s with acute or convalescent COVID-19.

The chain joins TRBV18 to TRBJ1-1; no reliable D call. Germline V gene sequence: CDR1 KGHSH, CDR2 LQKENI. The CDR3 covers 14 residues. The V gene lost 2 bases and the J gene lost 1 base, with 8 bases spanning the gap. CDR3 region: CASSPDDTNTEAFF. The CDR3 nucleotides are TGTGCCAGCTCACCAGACGACACGAACACTGAAGCTTTCTTT.

V is TRBV10-2 and J is TRBJ2-7; 9 positions match TRBD1. V trimming: 2 bases; J trimming: 5 bases; junction bases outside the gene matches: 7. The length of the CDR3 is 15 residues. The germline CDR1 and CDR2 sequences are WSHSY and SAAADI. As DNA, the CDR3 is TGCGCCAGCAGTGAGAGTTCGGGACAGGGCCACGAGCAGTACTTC. This encodes CASSESSGQGHEQYF.

This clone came up a few times. The rearrangement joins TRBV18 to TRBJ1-2, with D hard to call. The CDR3 consists of 14 residues. Germline values: CDR1 KGHSH, CDR2 LQKENI. V was cut by 2 bases and J by 4 bases, with 11 bases left in between. The DNA for the CDR3 is TGTGCCAGCTCACCAGGCGCGGATATCTATGGCTACACCTTC. This encodes CASSPGADIYGYTF.

As DNA, the CDR3 is TGCGCCAGCAGCCCGACTTCTAGCGGGGGGTTCGCAGATACGCAGTATTTT. Translating gives CASSPTSSGGFADTQYF. The chain employs TRBV5-1 and TRBJ2-3; 11 bases map to TRBD2. The J segment lost 4 bases and the V segment lost 4 bases, leaving 11 bases of the junction unmatched. CDR3 length equals 17 residues. Germline V gene lookup returns CDR1 SGHRS and CDR2 YFSETQ.

This clone was found once. V is TRBV30 and J is TRBJ1-2, with D possibly TRBD1 on 6 matching bases. In germline, CDR1 is GTSNPN, CDR2 SVGIG (reference sequence). This CDR3 is built from 14 residues. With 5 bases removed from V and 4 bases from J, the gap between germline ends came to 17 bases. CDR3 loop: CAWGGGDFGYGYTF. The CDR3 DNA is TGTGCCTGGGGAGGGGGGGATTTCGGCTATGGCTACACCTTC.

The chain combines TRBV9 with TRBJ1-4; D call uncertain. CDR3 length: 15 residues. Germline CDR1 reads SGDLS; CDR2 reads YYNGEE. V lost 2 bases and J 8 bases, leaving 16 bases between the germline ends. The DNA for the CDR3 is TGTGCCAGCAGCGTCCCGGGTCCCGGAGGCGAAAAACTGTTTTTT. Translation: CASSVPGPGGEKLFF.

CDR3 in DNA: TGTGCCAGTAGTAGTTTAGCGGGGTACCAAGAGACCCAGTACTTC. This codes for CASSSLAGYQETQYF. This sequence joins TRBV19 and TRBJ2-5, with 8 nucleotides matching TRBD2. There are 15 residues in the CDR3. Looked up from germline, CDR1 is LNHDA and CDR2 is SQIVND (reference sequence). V shed 4 bases and J 0 bases; nucleotides not matched to a gene: 4.

This clone has just a few counts. The J gene is TRBJ2-3, the V gene TRBV7-6, with D perhaps TRBD2 (6 bases). The CDR3 has 14 amino acids. The V and J ends lost 2 bases and 6 bases respectively, with 12 bases between them. Germline CDR1 and CDR2: SGHVS and FNYEAQ. For the CDR3, the DNA is TGTGCCAGCAGCTTACTAGCGCCCCCCGATACGCAGTATTTT. This encodes CASSLLAPPDTQYF.

V gene TRBV5-1 combines with J gene TRBJ1-2; 7 bases map to TRBD1. V shed 4 bases, J shed 4 bases, and the junction held 10 bases outside the gene matches. This CDR3 spans 15 amino acids. Germline CDR1 and CDR2: SGHRS and YFSETQ. The CDR3 DNA reads as TGCGCCAGCAGCGACCTAGGGGGCGAGGTCTATGGCTACACCTTC. Translating gives CASSDLGGEVYGYTF.

V and J are TRBV7-3 and TRBJ1-2; tentatively, D is TRBD1 (5 bases). V was shortened by 2 bases and J by 5 bases, with 12 bases between the two germline ends. CDR3 size: 14 residues. CDR1 and CDR2 from the germline V gene are SGHTA and FQGTGA. Written as DNA, the CDR3 is TGTGCCAGCAGCTTAGACGCCGGGACTTATGGCTACACCTTC. As protein: CASSLDAGTYGYTF.

J is TRBJ1-2 and V is TRBV2; D uncertain. CDR1 is SNHLY, CDR2 FYNNEI, per germline. V was pared by 3 bases and J by 8 bases, with 10 bases between. The CDR3 totals 12 residues. DNA of the CDR3: TGTGCCAGCAGTGAGAGGCCCGGGGGCTACACCTTC. Its translation is CASSERPGGYTF. Full variable domain (outside the CDR3, taken from reference TRBV2 and TRBJ1-2): EPEVTQTPSHQVTQMGQEVILRCVPISNHLYFYWYRQILGQKVEFLVSFYNNEISEKSEIFDDQFSVERPDGSNFTLKIRSTKLEDSAMYFCASSERPGGYTFGSGTRLTVV.

The chain recombines TRBV6-5 with TRBJ1-1; no definite D call. CDR1 and CDR2 from the germline V gene are MNHEY and SVGAGI. Trimming shortened V by 5 bases and J by 1 base, and 8 bases separated the two germline ends. The length of the CDR3 is 13 residues. In DNA, the CDR3 is TGTGCCAGCAGTAACACAGAGAACACTGAAGCTTTCTTT. Protein sequence: CASSNTENTEAFF.

Only one count was recorded for this clone. The chain couples TRBV7-2 to TRBJ1-4, with a weak D call TRBD1 (6 bases). Per the germline V gene, CDR1 is SGHTA and CDR2 is FQGNSA. Trimming pared 2 bases from V and 8 bases from J, leaving 15 bases between. The CDR3 is 15 residues long. CDR3: CASSLNRARGEKLFF. CDR3 in DNA: TGTGCCAGCAGCTTAAACCGGGCCAGGGGCGAAAAACTGTTTTTT. Supplemented by reference TRBV7-2 and TRBJ1-4, the full variable domain reads GAGVSQSPSNKVTEKGKDVELRCDPISGHTALYWYRQSLGQGLEFLIYFQGNSAPDKSGLPSDRFSAERTGGSVSTLTIQRTQQEDSAVYLCASSLNRARGEKLFFGSGTQLSVL.

V and J are TRBV5-1 and TRBJ1-2; D is uncertain. CDR1 SGHRS and CDR2 YFSETQ come from the germline V gene. With 0 bases removed from V and 8 bases from J, the gap between germline ends came to 8 bases. This CDR3 is built from 12 residues. CDR3 protein: CASSLAGEGYTF. The CDR3 nucleotides are TGCGCCAGCAGCTTGGCCGGGGAAGGCTACACCTTC. Full variable domain (outside the CDR3, taken from reference TRBV5-1 and TRBJ1-2): KAGVTQTPRYLIKTRGQQVTLSCSPISGHRSVSWYQQTPGQGLQFLFEYFSETQRNKGNFPGRFSGRQFSNSRSEMNVSTLELGDSALYLCASSLAGEGYTFGSGTRLTVV.

The chain joins TRBV29-1 to TRBJ2-1; maybe TRBD2 (6 bases). Germline CDR1 reads SQVTM; CDR2 reads ANQGSEA. Trimming cost V 1 base and J 2 bases, with 15 bases left between them. The CDR3 loop spans 16 amino acids. The CDR3 region has the DNA TGCAGCGTTGAAGGTCTAGCGATGAGAACCTACAATGAGCAGTTCTTC. This codes for CSVEGLAMRTYNEQFF.

The CDR3 DNA follows: TGTGCCAGCAAACAATCGCCCTCGTTTGGGGCCTCTAATGAAAAACTGTTTTTT. Translating it yields CASKQSPSFGASNEKLFF. The chain couples TRBV2 to TRBJ1-4; D possibly corresponds to TRBD1 (5 bases). Trimming pared 7 bases from V and 3 bases from J, leaving 24 bases between. Germline V gene sequence: CDR1 SNHLY, CDR2 FYNNEI. The length of the CDR3 is 18 residues. Full variable domain (remainder filled in from reference TRBV2 and TRBJ1-4): EPEVTQTPSHQVTQMGQEVILRCVPISNHLYFYWYRQILGQKVEFLVSFYNNEISEKSEIFDDQFSVERPDGSNFTLKIRSTKLEDSAMYFCASKQSPSFGASNEKLFFGSGTQLSVL.

The rearrangement links TRBV19 to TRBJ2-5; TRBD2 matches 10 bases. This CDR3 is 14 amino acids long. The V and J ends lost 6 bases and 5 bases, in that order; junction bases with no gene match: 6. CDR1 LNHDA and CDR2 SQIVND come from the germline V gene (reference sequence). CDR3 sequence (DNA): TGTGCCAGTAGAGCTAGCGGGGGTTTGGAGACCCAGTACTTC. The encoded protein is CASRASGGLETQYF. Based on the CDR3 plus reference TRBV19 and TRBJ2-5, the full variable domain is DGGITQSPKYLFRKEGQNVTLSCEQNLNHDAMYWYRQDPGQGLRLIYYSQIVNDFQKGDIAEGYSVSREKKESFPLTVTSAQKNPTAFYLCASRASGGLETQYFGPGTRLLVL.

The chain is built from TRBV10-3 and TRBJ2-7; maybe TRBD1 (5 bases). V lost 4 bases, J lost 2 bases, and 9 bases lay in between. Germline-derived CDR1 and CDR2 are ENHRY and SYGVKD. CDR3 length equals 13 residues. This chain's CDR3 is CAISGVQAYEQYF. The CDR3 nucleotides read TGTGCCATCAGTGGAGTACAGGCCTACGAGCAGTACTTC.

This chain joins TRBV24-1 and TRBJ2-7, with 12 bases identical to TRBD1. Trimming at V came to 3 bases and at J to 7 bases, leaving 9 bases not matched to a gene. This CDR3 region has 16 residues. Germline V gene data show CDR1 as KGHDR and CDR2 as SFDVKD. CDR3 residues: CATSDRRDRGRGEQYF. DNA for the CDR3: TGTGCCACCAGTGATCGCCGGGACAGGGGGCGCGGTGAGCAGTACTTC.